The 29 T cell receptor beta chains listed next were all sequenced from one sample in a study of Graves' ophthalmopathy and Graves' hyperthyroidism. Amplification from RNA transcripts yielded the TCR beta CDR3 regions. The first-round RT-PCR employed HTBI primers together with the Qiagen OneStep RT-PCR kit. A multiplex PCR was then performed as the second round. TCRdb reanalysed the multiplex PCR reads using MiXCR and keeps one entry per CDR3 protein. The table shows roughly 380,000 distinct CDR3 sequences, with roughly 15% occurring only once. The sample taken for sequencing was peripheral blood. The receptor set was obtained from a young woman with stable Graves' hyperthyroidism.

The genes are TRBV15 and TRBJ2-7; D remains ambiguous. CDR3 length: 13 residues. V was pared by 6 bases and J by 3 bases, with 12 bases between. CDR1 and CDR2 (germline): LNHNV, YYDKDF (reference sequence). This chain's CDR3 is CATSSLGHYEQYF. The CDR3 region has the DNA TGTGCCACCAGTTCTTTGGGCCACTACGAGCAGTACTTC. Based on the CDR3 plus reference TRBV15 and TRBJ2-7, the full variable domain is DAMVIQNPRYQVTQFGKPVTLSCSQTLNHNVMYWYQQKSSQAPKLLFHYYDKDFNNEADTPDNFQSRRPNTSFCFLDIRSPGLGDTAMYLCATSSLGHYEQYFGPGTRLTVT.

This chain links TRBV12-5 with TRBJ1-2, with no clear D. The V and J ends lost 1 base and 2 bases respectively, with 14 bases between them. Germline V gene data show CDR1 as LGHNT and CDR2 as FRNRAP. The CDR3 spans 16 residues. This chain's CDR3 is CASGLARLNWNYGYTF. The DNA of the CDR3 is TGTGCTAGTGGTTTGGCCCGACTGAACTGGAACTATGGCTACACCTTC.

This clonotype was counted ten times or more. The chain joins TRBV6-5 to TRBJ2-6; maybe TRBD1 (6 bases). The germline V gene has CDR1 MNHEY and CDR2 SVGAGI. The CDR3 runs to 16 residues. Between the trimmed V and J ends, which lost 2 bases and 4 bases, there was a span of 12 bases. The CDR3 DNA follows: TGTGCCAGCAGTTACGGACAGTTAACAGGGGCCAACGTCCTGACTTTC. Translation: CASSYGQLTGANVLTF.

This clonotype occurred a few times. The chain carries TRBV10-3 and TRBJ1-2, with 7 bases lining up with TRBD1. Germline trimming cut 11 bases from V and 8 bases from J; bases unmatched to any gene: 20. The CDR3 loop spans 15 amino acids. Germline CDR1 is ENHRY and CDR2 is SYGVKD. Written as DNA, the CDR3 is TGTGCCGCCAAACAGGGGCTAGAGAGCCGTGCGGGCTACACCTTC. Translation gives CAAKQGLESRAGYTF.

About this clonotype itself: This may be a read error, as it is one base from a much larger clone. In DNA, the CDR3 is TGTGCCAGCAGCTTCGGTTCCGGGTATAATCCACCCCTCCACTTT. Protein sequence: CASSFGSGYNPPLHF. V usage is TRBV7-3 and J usage is TRBJ1-6; D unresolved. The CDR3 has 15 amino acids. Germline V gene lookup returns CDR1 SGHTA and CDR2 FQGTGA.

This clonotype was seen repeatedly, ten times or more. The chain carries TRBV27 and TRBJ2-7; 8 bases align to TRBD2. The CDR3 contains 14 residues. Germline V gene sequence: CDR1 MNHEY, CDR2 SMNVEV (reference sequence). Trimming removed 4 bases from V and 5 bases from J; junction bases left unmatched: 7. CDR3 loop: CASSSPGGFDEQYF. The CDR3 bases are TGTGCCAGCAGTTCCCCGGGGGGGTTTGACGAGCAGTACTTC.

The table lists this clonotype with many counts. The V gene is TRBV6-2 or TRBV6-3, the J gene TRBJ1-5, with unresolved D. CDR3 size: 16 residues. Trimming left V 5 bases short and J 2 bases short, with 16 bases between. CDR1 and CDR2 (germline): MNHEY, SVGEGT. In DNA form, the CDR3 reads TGTGCCAGCAGTCCCGCCGACCCGGCCGGCAATCAGCCCCAGCATTTT. Residues: CASSPADPAGNQPQHF.

In this sample, this clonotype turned up many times. The germline gene is not matched at one end of the junction; a read error may be the cause. The chain carries TRBV12-3 or TRBV12-4 and TRBJ1-1; 7 bases map to TRBD1. This CDR3 region has 14 residues. CDR3 in amino acids: CASSFYRGDTEALF. DNA for the CDR3: TGTGCCAGCAGTTTCTACAGGGGCGACACTGAAGCTCTCTTT.

This clonotype was observed many times. The junction does not match germline at one end; this may be a read error. The rearrangement uses TRBV28 and TRBJ2-7, with D possibly TRBD2 on 6 matching bases. CDR3 length: 14 residues. Germline CDR1 reads MDHEN; CDR2 reads SYDVKM. The CDR3 reads CASSPAGTLYEQHF. The CDR3 DNA reads TGTGCCAGCAGTCCCGCGGGGACTCTCTACGAGCAGCACTTC.

This clonotype was observed a few times. The V gene is TRBV6-1, the J gene TRBJ2-5, with D possibly being TRBD1 (6 bases). The CDR3 has 13 amino acids. The germline CDR1 and CDR2 sequences are MNHNS and SASEGT. Trimming left V 6 bases short and J 3 bases short, with 11 bases between. The CDR3 sequence: CASRDQGKETQYF. DNA for the CDR3: TGTGCCAGCAGGGACCAGGGGAAAGAGACCCAGTACTTC.

The genes are TRBV6-1 and TRBJ1-2; D is possibly TRBD1 (6 bases). V was shortened by 3 bases and J by 6 bases, with 8 bases between the two germline ends. The length of the CDR3 is 12 residues. Germline CDR1 reads MNHNS; CDR2 reads SASEGT. The CDR3 spells CASSDYRDGYTF. CDR3 nucleotide sequence: TGTGCCAGCAGTGATTACAGGGATGGCTACACCTTC.

This clonotype was detected many times. The chain links TRBV5-1 to TRBJ1-2; perhaps TRBD1 as D (5 bases). The CDR3 spans 16 residues. Germline CDR1 SGHRS, CDR2 YFSETQ. The germline V and J ends were trimmed by 0 bases and 3 bases, with 15 bases remaining between them. In DNA form, the CDR3 reads TGCGCCAGCAGCTTGGGCGGACGCTTAGGGGACTATGGCTACACCTTC. This codes for CASSLGGRLGDYGYTF.

This clonotype has a single count. V gene TRBV30 combines with J gene TRBJ2-1, with D tentatively TRBD1 (6 bases). Trimming stripped 1 base from V and 8 bases from J, with 18 bases between. The germline CDR1 and CDR2 sequences are GTSNPN and SVGIG (reference sequence). This CDR3 has 15 residues. The CDR3 DNA follows: TGTGCCTGGAGTGCCGGCAGGGGAGAATTCGATGAGCAGTTCTTC. It yields the protein CAWSAGRGEFDEQFF.

This clonotype was detected many times. V gene TRBV12-3 or TRBV12-4 combines with J gene TRBJ1-6, with a tentative D call TRBD1 (5 bases). The CDR3 runs 16 residues. V lost 1 base, J lost 0 bases, and 7 bases lay in between. DNA of the CDR3: TGTGCCAGCAGTTTAGACCAGGGCTCCTATAATTCACCCCTCCACTTT. It encodes CASSLDQGSYNSPLHF.

This clonotype was counted at least ten times. The genes are TRBV20-1 and TRBJ1-1, with a weak D call TRBD1 (5 bases). The CDR3 loop spans 13 amino acids. Between the trimmed V and J ends, which lost 4 bases and 1 base, there was a span of 10 bases. Germline V gives CDR1 DFQATT, CDR2 SNEGSKA (reference sequence). CDR3 sequence: CSATGRRNTEAFF. The DNA for the CDR3 is TGCAGTGCTACAGGGAGGAGGAACACTGAAGCTTTCTTT.

This clonotype was observed a handful of times. The chain carries TRBV18 and TRBJ1-3, with TRBD1 as a possible D gene (5 bases). The CDR3 spans 16 residues. Germline V lookup: CDR1 KGHSH, CDR2 LQKENI. V dropped 3 bases and J dropped 0 bases, with 12 bases sitting between them. The CDR3 reads CASSPRTRVSGNTIYF. The CDR3 coding sequence is TGTGCCAGCTCACCCAGGACCAGGGTCTCTGGAAACACCATATATTTT.

Points on this clonotype: A much larger clone differs by one base, so this may be a read error. The rearrangement joins TRBV27 to TRBJ2-7; 7 positions agree with TRBD1. Germline V lookup: CDR1 MNHEY, CDR2 SMNVEV (reference sequence). The CDR3 contains 14 residues. V shed 2 bases, J shed 6 bases, and the junction held 7 bases outside the gene matches. Written as DNA, the CDR3 is TGTGCCAGCAGTTTACAGGGGGTGTCCCGCGAGCAGTACTTC. Translation: CASSLQGVSREQYF.

This clonotype counts as medium-sized (0.01 to 0.1%). The chain links TRBV19 to TRBJ1-1; no clear D gene. Trimming shortened V by 5 bases and J by 1 base, and 2 bases separated the two germline ends. The CDR3 is 11 amino acids. From germline, CDR1 is LNHDA and CDR2 SQIVND (reference sequence). CDR3 nucleotides: TGTGCCAGTAGTTGGAACACTGAAGCTTTCTTT. Translation gives CASSWNTEAFF.

This clonotype was recorded at least ten times. The chain is built from TRBV20-1 and TRBJ2-2; no clear D. The germline V gene encodes CDR1 DFQATT and CDR2 SNEGSKA (reference sequence). The CDR3 has 13 amino acids. Trimming cost V 3 bases and J 2 bases, with 7 bases left between them. CDR3 protein: CSARTDNTGELFF. In DNA, the CDR3 is TGCAGTGCTAGGACGGATAACACCGGGGAGCTGTTTTTT.

The J gene is TRBJ1-1, the V gene TRBV28; a possible D gene is TRBD1 (5 bases). The V end lost 5 bases, the J end lost 8 bases, and 15 bases lay between the germline ends. The CDR3 consists of 13 residues. Germline CDR1 reads MDHEN; CDR2 reads SYDVKM. CDR3 residues: CASSLGDLVEAFF. For the CDR3, the DNA is TGTGCCAGCAGTCTGGGGGACCTAGTCGAAGCTTTCTTT.

Ten or more counts support this clonotype. The rearrangement links TRBV6-1 to TRBJ2-4, with TRBD1 matching over 8 bases. After removal of 5 bases from V and 8 bases from J, the junction contained 8 bases not matched to a gene. Germline values: CDR1 MNHNS, CDR2 SASEGT. This CDR3 spans 14 amino acids. Here the CDR3 reads CASSPTGDGDIQYF. In DNA form, the CDR3 reads TGTGCCAGCAGTCCGACAGGGGATGGGGACATTCAGTACTTC.

This clonotype was observed many times. This CDR3 is CASSNSQRELSYEQYF. The CDR3 bases are TGCGCCAGCAGCAACTCTCAGCGGGAACTATCCTACGAGCAGTACTTC. The chain uses TRBV5-1 and TRBJ2-7; 7 bases align to TRBD2. The CDR3 extends over 16 amino acids. J lost 1 base, V lost 4 bases, and 11 bases had no gene match. Per germline, CDR1 SGHRS and CDR2 YFSETQ.

This clonotype was counted at least ten times. This chain uses TRBV29-1 with TRBJ2-2; TRBD1 might be the D (6 bases). This CDR3 has 12 amino acids. The V gene's germline CDR1 is SQVTM and CDR2 ANQGSEA. The V and J ends lost 4 bases and 6 bases respectively, with 9 bases between them. The CDR3 DNA follows: TGCAGCGTTGGGGACATCCCCGGGGAGCTGTTTTTT. Protein sequence: CSVGDIPGELFF.

The chain employs TRBV6-5 and TRBJ2-7, with TRBD1 matching over 12 bases. CDR1 and CDR2 from the germline V gene are MNHEY and SVGAGI. This CDR3 has 14 residues. The ends lost 4 bases at V and 8 bases at J; junction bases unmatched: 6. The CDR3 sequence: CASSFGTGGLKQYF. DNA of the CDR3: TGTGCCAGCAGTTTTGGGACAGGGGGCTTAAAGCAGTACTTC.

The gene calls are TRBV12-3 or TRBV12-4 and TRBJ1-3, with D uncertain. The CDR3 is 12 amino acids. V lost 8 bases and J 4 bases, leaving 9 bases between the germline ends. In DNA form, the CDR3 reads TGTGCCAGCCGGCCGAACGGAAACACCATATATTTT. Its protein is CASRPNGNTIYF.

This clonotype was observed at least ten times. V and J are TRBV19 and TRBJ1-6, with no clear D. V gave up 3 bases and J gave up 6 bases, with 6 bases separating them. The CDR3 consists of 13 residues. CDR1 is LNHDA and CDR2 is SQIVND in the germline V gene (reference sequence). This chain's CDR3 is CASSMETNSPLHF. In nucleotides, the CDR3 is TGTGCCAGTAGTATGGAGACTAATTCACCCCTCCACTTT.

The sample holds many counts of this clonotype. V usage is TRBV12-3 or TRBV12-4 and J usage is TRBJ1-1, with TRBD1 matching 10 bases. Germline trimming cut 5 bases from V and 0 bases from J; bases unmatched to any gene: 3. The CDR3 is 15 residues long. DNA for the CDR3: TGTGCCAGCAGTGGGACAGGGGCGTTGAACACTGAAGCTTTCTTT. Protein sequence: CASSGTGALNTEAFF.

The rearrangement links TRBV4-2 to TRBJ1-2, with D hard to call. V was cut by 0 bases and J by 6 bases, with 17 bases left in between. The CDR3 consists of 16 residues. Looked up from germline, CDR1 is LGHNA and CDR2 is YNFKEQ. The CDR3 DNA follows: TGTGCCAGCAGCCAAGATCGCCAGGCTGGTTGGAATGGCTACACCTTC. Translation gives CASSQDRQAGWNGYTF.

The V and J genes are TRBV11-2 and TRBJ1-5, with D perhaps matching TRBD1 (5 bases). Trimming shortened V by 7 bases and J by 2 bases, and 21 bases separated the two germline ends. CDR1 is SGHAT, CDR2 FQNNGV, per germline. This CDR3 spans 17 amino acids. CDR3 residues: CASTFEGWGVGNQPQHF. The CDR3 bases are TGTGCCAGCACTTTCGAGGGATGGGGGGTTGGCAATCAGCCCCAGCATTTT.